This entry lists 12 T cell receptor beta chains sequenced from one sample in a study of CD8 T cells in ankylosing spondylitis. TCRdb fed the 5' RACE reads into MiXCR, producing one record per CDR3 protein. This sample has 150,000 to 200,000 distinct CDR3 sequences; 11% occur once, and the top ten carry 25% to 30%. The sequenced sample was blood, either unsorted or a sorted T cell fraction (not recorded which). The receptors derive from a male donor with ankylosing spondylitis or in good health (not recorded which).

The J gene is TRBJ2-2, the V gene TRBV7-2; 9 bases map to TRBD2. V lost 11 bases and J lost 1; bases outside the gene matches: 8. Germline loops: CDR1 SGHTA, CDR2 FQGNSA. This CDR3 contains 15 residues. For the CDR3, the DNA is TGTGCCTCATCCCTAGCGGGGATGAACACCGGGGAGCTGTTTTTT. This codes for CASSLAGMNTGELFF.

This clonotype appeared a few times. The chain joins TRBV7-2 to TRBJ1-5; D is perhaps TRBD1 (5 bases). The CDR3 length is 14 residues. From germline, CDR1 is SGHTA and CDR2 FQGNSA. Deletions cut 1 base from V and 4 bases from J, with 8 bases between. The CDR3 nucleotides are TGTGCCAGCAGCTTAGGGGACGGAAATCAGCCCCAGCATTTT. Translation: CASSLGDGNQPQHF.

CDR3: CASSLSPGLSTDTQYF. CDR3 nucleotides: TGTGCCAGCAGCTTAAGTCCGGGGCTTAGCACAGATACGCAGTATTTT. The chain links TRBV7-9 to TRBJ2-3, with D tentatively TRBD1 or TRBD2 (5 bases each). Trimming cost V 2 bases and J 0 bases, with 12 bases left between them. Per the germline V gene, CDR1 is SEHNR and CDR2 is FQNEAQ (reference sequence). The CDR3 has 16 residues.

This clonotype came up many times. The rearrangement links TRBV20-1 to TRBJ2-7; TRBD1 matches 10 bases. The germline gives CDR1 DFQATT, CDR2 SNEGSKA (reference sequence). The CDR3 length is 14 residues. The V segment lost 4 bases and the J segment 4 bases; nucleotides outside the gene matches: 7. CDR3: CSAKDRGILYEQYF. Written as DNA, the CDR3 is TGCAGTGCTAAGGACAGGGGGATTTTGTACGAGCAGTACTTC.

By sample fraction, this clonotype is medium-sized. The chain couples TRBV24-1 to TRBJ2-5; 14 bases map to TRBD2. The CDR3 runs 18 residues. Germline CDR1 reads KGHDR; CDR2 reads SFDVKD. V was pared by 1 base and J by 2 bases, with 5 bases of the junction left unmatched. The CDR3 region has the DNA TGTGCCACCAGTGATTTCGGGACTAGCGGGAGCTTACAAGAGACCCAGTACTTC. This encodes CATSDFGTSGSLQETQYF.

At least ten counts were recorded for this clonotype. The CDR3 coding sequence is TGCGCCAGCAGCAATATCCCGGGGACCGCGAGGCGAAAACTGTTTTTT. Its protein is CASSNIPGTARRKLFF. This chain joins TRBV5-1 and TRBJ1-4, with a weak D call TRBD1 (5 bases). In germline, CDR1 is SGHRS, CDR2 YFSETQ. Trimming pared 4 bases from V and 10 bases from J, leaving 23 bases between. This CDR3 is 16 amino acids long.

This chain connects TRBV4-3 to TRBJ2-7, with a possible D match to TRBD1 (5 bases). V lost 1 base to trimming and J lost 0 bases, with 10 bases between them. CDR1 is LGHNA and CDR2 is YSLEER in the germline V gene. This CDR3 region has 15 residues. The CDR3 DNA sequence: TGCGCCAGCAGCCAAGTTTGGGGCGGCTCCTACGAGCAGTACTTC. Translation gives CASSQVWGGSYEQYF.

This clonotype was seen at least ten times. V and J are TRBV12-3 or TRBV12-4 and TRBJ1-2; no clear D gene. Trimming cost V 6 bases and J 3 bases, with 8 bases left between them. The CDR3 extends over 12 amino acids. CDR3 amino acids: CASSPGYYGYTF. CDR3 bases: TGTGCCAGCAGCCCGGGGTACTATGGCTACACCTTC.

This clonotype was seen many times. The chain has TRBV7-2 and TRBJ2-1, with 9 bases matching TRBD1. This CDR3 has 15 residues. The germline V gene has CDR1 SGHTA and CDR2 FQGNSA. Losses at the gene ends were 5 bases for V and 4 bases for J; bases not matched to a gene: 6. In nucleotides, the CDR3 is TGTGCCAGCAGCCCCACCGGGACAGGGTACAATGAGCAGTTCTTC. Amino acids: CASSPTGTGYNEQFF.

This clonotype was counted between two and nine times. The chain couples TRBV7-9 to TRBJ1-2; tentative D call: TRBD1 (5 bases). V was shortened by 1 base and J by 6 bases, with 12 bases between the two germline ends. The V gene's germline CDR1 is SEHNR and CDR2 FQNEAQ (reference sequence). The CDR3 is made up of 14 amino acids. CDR3 sequence (DNA): TGTGCCAGCAGCTTAGGTTTAACAGGACATGGCTACACCTTC. Translated: CASSLGLTGHGYTF. The full variable domain, completed using reference TRBV7-9 and TRBJ1-2, is DTGVSQNPRHKITKRGQNVTFRCDPISEHNRLYWYRQTLGQGPEFLTYFQNEAQLEKSRLLSDRFSAERPKGSFSTLEIQRTEQGDSAMYLCASSLGLTGHGYTFGSGTRLTVV.

The chain couples TRBV7-2 to TRBJ1-5; the D gene is possibly TRBD1 (6 bases). This CDR3 region has 15 residues. Per germline, CDR1 SGHTA and CDR2 FQGNSA. Deletions cut 1 base from V and 3 bases from J, with 10 bases between. This CDR3 is CASSLDRGLNQPQHF. The CDR3, as DNA: TGTGCCAGCAGCTTAGATCGGGGGCTCAATCAGCCCCAGCATTTT.

This clonotype has a count of ten or more. The chain couples TRBV6-2 or TRBV6-3 to TRBJ2-1, with TRBD2 matching over 7 bases. Germline assignment: CDR1 MNHEY and CDR2 SVGEGT. V lost 4 bases to trimming and J lost 1 base; unmatched junction nucleotides: 4. There are 15 residues in the CDR3. DNA for the CDR3: TGTGCCAGCAGTTGGCCTAGCGGATCCTACAATGAGCAGTTCTTC. Translation gives CASSWPSGSYNEQFF.